This T cell receptor (beta chain) was found in a study of PD-L1 blockade in urothelial cancer. Study background: Patients with male sex and bladder-origin urothelial cancer accounted for about 90% of the 29 enrolled. A median of roughly 130,000 T cells was found in the blood samples.

The CDR3 has 13 amino acids. The V end was cut by 5 bases, the J end by 7 bases, with 14 bases between. From germline, CDR1 is GTSNPN and CDR2 SVGIG (reference sequence). Spiking each PCR with synthetic TCR analog templates was performed. TCRdb keeps only in-frame clones here, not all; method: immunoSEQ multiplex PCR. This sample yields tens of thousands of clones, of which about four fifths are seen a single time; approximately 9.2% belongs to the top ten. Time point described: pretreatment peripheral blood. The input for sequencing was PBMCs, taken around atezolizumab (anti-PD-L1) treatment. This sequence originates from a woman aged 70-85 years with urothelial cancer. The chain is built from TRBV30 and TRBJ1-4; D is perhaps TRBD1 (5 bases). This CDR3 is CAWDLGLGEKLFF. The CDR3 DNA reads TGTGCCTGGGACCTGGGGCTGGGTGAAAAACTGTTTTTT.